The 5 T cell receptor beta chains in this list originate from one sample, sequenced in a study of CD4 and CD8 cells across lung adenocarcinoma regions (dated by TCRdb to about 2018). The library came from PCR. These reads were obtained on a HiSeq X Ten. TCRdb took the public reads, trimmed them with fastp at Q25, ran MiXCR for clone calling and kept in-frame beta chains. All rows with the same CDR3 protein become a single entry with the most common DNA and genes. Here the sample has roughly 16,000 distinct CDR3 sequences; around 55% occur a single time. The ten top clones hold 32% of the sample. The specimen was CD8+ T cells from the center of a lung tumor. The cell subset or site tag for this specimen amounts to: tumor center region. The receptors originated from a female donor with lung adenocarcinoma. The CD4 and CD8 labels of this study may be unreliable.

This clonotype was counted a few times. V gene TRBV6-5 combines with J gene TRBJ2-1, with D perhaps matching TRBD1 or TRBD2 (5 bases each). V lost 0 bases and J 6 bases, leaving 12 bases between the germline ends. The CDR3 length is 15 residues. Germline values: CDR1 MNHEY, CDR2 SVGAGI. In DNA form, the CDR3 reads TGTGCCAGCAGTTACTCCGGGACCCCACCCAATGAGCAGTTCTTC. It translates to CASSYSGTPPNEQFF.

In regard to this clonotype: A read error may account for a junction end that differs from germline. The gene calls are TRBV3-1 and TRBJ1-1, with D tentatively TRBD1 (6 bases). This CDR3 spans 14 amino acids. The germline gives CDR1 LGHDT, CDR2 YNNKEL (reference sequence). DNA for the CDR3: TGTGCCAGCAGTCTCGGGGGCGACTGGACTGAAGATTTCTTT. Amino acids: CASSLGGDWTEDFF. The full variable domain, in which reference TRBV3-1 and TRBJ1-1 provide the parts outside the CDR3, is DTAVSQTPKYLVTQMGNDKSIKCEQNLGHDTMYWYKQDSKKFLKIMFSYNNKELIINETVPNRFSPKSPDKAHLNLHINSLELGDSAVYFCASSLGGDWTEDFFGQGTRLTVV.

The CDR3 loop reads CASSSGTSIGQFF. CDR3 sequence (DNA): TGCGCCAGCAGTTCCGGGACCAGCATTGGGCAGTTCTTC. V and J are TRBV10-2 and TRBJ2-1; D tentatively reads TRBD1 or TRBD2 (5 bases each). The CDR3 extends over 13 amino acids. CDR1 and CDR2 from the germline V gene are WSHSY and SAAADI. With 5 bases removed from V and 12 bases from J, the gap between germline ends came to 17 bases.

This clonotype was observed many times. The rearrangement uses TRBV6-1 and TRBJ1-1; D is ambiguous. The germline CDR1 and CDR2 sequences are MNHNS and SASEGT. V lost 4 bases and J 5 bases, leaving 14 bases between the germline ends. The CDR3 is 14 residues long. CDR3 protein: CASSVRTGDTEAFF. For the CDR3, the DNA is TGTGCCAGCAGTGTCCGAACCGGGGATACTGAAGCTTTCTTT.

This clonotype has a count of ten or more. V gene TRBV27 combines with J gene TRBJ1-4; 10 bases are shared with TRBD1. The CDR3 extends over 16 amino acids. J lost 3 bases, V lost 4 bases, and 5 bases had no gene match. Germline assignment: CDR1 MNHEY and CDR2 SMNVEV (reference sequence). The CDR3 sequence is CASSWGQGTANEKLFF. In nucleotides, the CDR3 is TGTGCCAGCAGTTGGGGACAGGGGACGGCTAATGAAAAACTGTTTTTT.